A single sample is the source of the 30 T cell receptor beta chains below, sequenced in a study of T cell responses to AZD1222 COVID-19 vaccine. Libraries were prepared by immunoSEQ multiplex PCR; TCRdb keeps only in-frame clonotypes and omits some of them. Of over 150,000 clones listed, around nine tenths are singletons. The sample consisted of peripheral blood, taken on day 0 of AZD1222 vaccination. Receptors originate from an adult in good health.

This clone was recorded once. V usage is TRBV19 and J usage is TRBJ1-1; perhaps TRBD1 as D (5 bases). Trimming cost V 7 bases and J 4 bases, with 16 bases left between them. Germline CDR1 reads LNHDA; CDR2 reads SQIVND (reference sequence). There are 14 residues in the CDR3. The CDR3 here is CASMVQDRATEAFF. The CDR3 region has the DNA TGTGCCAGTATGGTACAGGACCGGGCCACTGAAGCTTTCTTT.

The chain recombines TRBV7-9 with TRBJ1-6; D is perhaps TRBD1 (5 bases). V dropped 10 bases and J dropped 3 bases, with 19 bases sitting between them. Germline values: CDR1 SEHNR, CDR2 FQNEAQ (reference sequence). This CDR3 has 16 amino acids. In DNA, the CDR3 is TGTGCCACCAACCTTGACGACAGCTACTATAATTCACCCCTCCACTTT. Translated, it gives CATNLDDSYYNSPLHF.

The gene calls are TRBV29-1 and TRBJ1-1; the D gene is possibly TRBD1 (5 bases). The CDR3 consists of 12 residues. The germline V and J ends were trimmed by 7 bases and 4 bases, with 13 bases remaining between them. Germline-derived CDR1 and CDR2 are SQVTM and ANQGSEA. The CDR3 is CSGDAMGTEAFF. Written as DNA, the CDR3 is TGCAGCGGGGACGCGATGGGCACTGAAGCTTTCTTT. The complete variable domain, with remaining parts taken from reference TRBV29-1 and TRBJ1-1, reads SAVISQKPSRDICQRGTSLTIQCQVDSQVTMMFWYRQQPGQSLTLIATANQGSEATYESGFVIDKFPISRPNLTFSTLTVSNMSPEDSSIYLCSGDAMGTEAFFGQGTRLTVV.

V gene TRBV7-3 combines with J gene TRBJ2-7; 9 nucleotides align to TRBD2. V lost 5 bases and J lost 0; bases outside the gene matches: 2. Germline V gene sequence: CDR1 SGHTA, CDR2 FQGTGA. The CDR3 runs 14 residues. In DNA form, the CDR3 reads TGTGCCAGCAGCCCAGCGGGGGGCTCCTACGAGCAGTACTTC. Its protein is CASSPAGGSYEQYF. Looking up the rest from reference TRBV7-3 and TRBJ2-7 gives the full variable domain: GAGVSQTPSNKVTEKGKYVELRCDPISGHTALYWYRQSLGQGPEFLIYFQGTGAADDSGLPNDRFFAVRPEGSVSTLKIQRTERGDSAVYLCASSPAGGSYEQYFGPGTRLTVT.

The DNA of the CDR3 is TGTGCCAGCAGTTTGCGGACAACTCAGAGCTCCTATAATTCACCCCTCCACTTT. Amino acid sequence: CASSLRTTQSSYNSPLHF. The gene calls are TRBV27 and TRBJ1-6, with D perhaps TRBD1 (5 bases). The CDR3 has 18 amino acids. Trimming left V 3 bases short and J 0 bases short, with 15 bases between. CDR1 is MNHEY, CDR2 SMNVEV, per germline (reference sequence).

The J gene is TRBJ1-1, the V gene TRBV29-1; no definite D call. The V gene's germline CDR1 is SQVTM and CDR2 ANQGSEA. The CDR3 contains 11 residues. V was pared by 4 bases and J by 7 bases, with 10 bases between. As DNA, the CDR3 is TGCAGCGTTGCTGTGGGTCATGAAGCTTTCTTT. Its protein is CSVAVGHEAFF.

In the case of this clone: At the DNA level, this CDR3 is encoded by other sequences in the same sample as well. V is TRBV14 and J is TRBJ1-5; D not certain. Trimming took off 4 bases at V and 0 bases at J, with 7 bases between the two ends. The CDR3 spans 14 residues. CDR1 SGHDN and CDR2 FVKESK come from the germline V gene. CDR3: CASSPSYSNQPQHF. The CDR3 DNA sequence: TGTGCCAGCAGCCCTTCCTATAGCAATCAGCCCCAGCATTTT.

The chain couples TRBV4-1 to TRBJ2-3, with D perhaps assigned TRBD1 or TRBD2 (5 bases each). This CDR3 region has 15 residues. CDR1 and CDR2 from the germline V gene are MGHRA and YSYEKL. V lost 3 bases to trimming and J lost 0 bases, with 10 bases between them. The CDR3 loop is CASSQGDRSTDTQYF. CDR3 nucleotide sequence: TGCGCCAGCAGCCAGGGAGACAGAAGCACAGATACGCAGTATTTT.

J is TRBJ1-2 and V is TRBV9, with a possible D match to TRBD1 (5 bases). Germline V CDR1 and CDR2: SGDLS, YYNGEE. The CDR3 has 12 amino acids. V dropped 0 bases and J dropped 9 bases, with 9 bases sitting between them. This CDR3 is CASSVGAGSYTF. CDR3 nucleotide sequence: TGTGCCAGCAGCGTAGGTGCAGGGAGCTACACCTTC.

The rearrangement links TRBV7-9 to TRBJ1-1; D is possibly TRBD1 (6 bases). Germline-derived CDR1 and CDR2 are SEHNR and FQNEAQ (reference sequence). This CDR3 spans 11 amino acids. Trimming took off 4 bases at V and 10 bases at J, with 10 bases between the two ends. The CDR3 coding sequence is TGTGCCAGCAGCTGGGACAAGTCAGCTTTCTTT. Its protein is CASSWDKSAFF.

Only one count was recorded for this clone. V gene TRBV11-2 combines with J gene TRBJ2-6; D perhaps matches TRBD1 (5 bases). The CDR3 runs 16 residues. CDR1 and CDR2 (germline): SGHAT, FQNNGV. The V end was cut by 1 base, the J end by 3 bases, with 10 bases between. Written as DNA, the CDR3 is TGTGCCAGCAGCTTAGCCCCAGGGTATGGGGCCAACGTCCTGACTTTC. It specifies CASSLAPGYGANVLTF.

This clone was recorded once. This chain joins TRBV14 and TRBJ2-5; D remains unclear. Germline-derived CDR1 and CDR2 are SGHDN and FVKESK. V was cut by 2 bases and J by 5 bases, with 6 bases left in between. The CDR3 runs to 12 residues. The CDR3 DNA follows: TGTGCCAGCAGCCAAAACCGGGAGACCCAGTACTTC. Encoded protein: CASSQNRETQYF.

This clone has only one observation. The chain carries TRBV2 and TRBJ2-1, with 10 bases identical to TRBD1. Germline assignment: CDR1 SNHLY and CDR2 FYNNEI. This CDR3 is 15 amino acids long. Trimming cost V 9 bases and J 4 bases; bases outside gene matches: 9. CDR3 region: CASSQDRGSYNEQFF. The CDR3 region has the DNA TGTGCCAGTTCGCAGGACAGGGGGTCGTACAATGAGCAGTTCTTC.

This sequence joins TRBV5-1 and TRBJ2-3; 10 bases match TRBD1. Germline assignment: CDR1 SGHRS and CDR2 YFSETQ. The length of the CDR3 is 15 residues. The ends lost 4 bases at V and 4 bases at J; junction bases unmatched: 6. CDR3 nucleotide sequence: TGCGCCAGCAGCGTGTCCGGGACAGGGGCAGATACGCAGTATTTT. Translated: CASSVSGTGADTQYF. Using reference TRBV5-1 and TRBJ2-3 for the parts outside the CDR3, the full variable domain is KAGVTQTPRYLIKTRGQQVTLSCSPISGHRSVSWYQQTPGQGLQFLFEYFSETQRNKGNFPGRFSGRQFSNSRSEMNVSTLELGDSALYLCASSVSGTGADTQYFGPGTRLTVL.

This chain links TRBV27 with TRBJ2-1; D ambiguous. CDR3 length: 14 residues. The germline V gene encodes CDR1 MNHEY and CDR2 SMNVEV (reference sequence). V lost 7 bases and J 0 bases, leaving 10 bases between the germline ends. The CDR3 DNA sequence: TGTGCCAGCACCGTTGATAGCTCCTACAATGAGCAGTTCTTC. It is translated as CASTVDSSYNEQFF.

The CDR3 sequence is CASSRDQPYNEQFF. The CDR3 DNA is TGTGCCAGCAGCCGGGACCAGCCCTACAATGAGCAGTTCTTC. The chain links TRBV7-2 to TRBJ2-1, with D possibly called TRBD1 or TRBD2 (5 bases each). Per germline, CDR1 SGHTA and CDR2 FQGNSA. The V and J ends lost 5 bases and 2 bases respectively, with 10 bases between them. The CDR3 is 14 residues long.

CDR3 sequence reads: CASSFTGNEGYTF. The CDR3 DNA sequence: TGTGCCAGCAGCTTTACAGGGAACGAGGGCTACACCTTC. The rearrangement links TRBV13 to TRBJ1-2; tentatively, D is TRBD1 (6 bases). CDR1 and CDR2 (germline): PRHDT, FYEKMQ (reference sequence). Trimming pared 3 bases from V and 8 bases from J, leaving 13 bases between. The CDR3 extends over 13 amino acids.

V usage is TRBV24-1 and J usage is TRBJ2-1; TRBD2 might be the D (6 bases). Germline CDR1 and CDR2: KGHDR and SFDVKD. The ends were cut back, 5 bases at V and 9 bases at J, with 25 bases in the middle. The CDR3 is 17 residues long. The CDR3 DNA reads as TGTGCCACCAGTGTAGGTGCCGTGGACCCGGGGGTAAGTGAGCAGTTCTTC. Protein sequence: CATSVGAVDPGVSEQFF.

V and J are TRBV4-1 and TRBJ2-7, with TRBD1 matching over 7 bases. The length of the CDR3 is 13 residues. Germline CDR1 is MGHRA and CDR2 is YSYEKL. V shed 5 bases, J shed 3 bases, and the junction held 4 bases outside the gene matches. CDR3: CASSYNRGYEQYF. CDR3 coding DNA: TGCGCCAGCAGCTATAACAGGGGCTACGAGCAGTACTTC.

This chain links TRBV9 with TRBJ2-1; tentatively, D is TRBD1 (6 bases). This CDR3 is 14 amino acids long. Looked up from germline, CDR1 is SGDLS and CDR2 is YYNGEE. Trimming took off 4 bases at V and 6 bases at J, with 14 bases between the two ends. The CDR3 region is CASSLGWGPNEQFF. The CDR3 nucleotides are TGTGCCAGCAGCTTGGGATGGGGGCCCAATGAGCAGTTCTTC.

The chain has TRBV11-3 and TRBJ2-7; D perhaps matches TRBD2 (5 bases). CDR1 is SGHNT and CDR2 is YENEEA in the germline V gene. The CDR3 sequence is 16 residues long. V dropped 5 bases and J dropped 3 bases, with 20 bases sitting between them. CDR3: CASSMSTLGVRYEQYF. As DNA, the CDR3 is TGTGCCAGCAGCATGAGCACTCTCGGGGTACGCTACGAGCAGTACTTC.

This clone was seen just once. V is TRBV5-1 and J is TRBJ2-3, with 11 nucleotides matching TRBD1. The CDR3 loop spans 14 amino acids. With V trimmed by 7 bases and J by 4 bases, 5 bases remained unmatched. CDR1 is SGHRS, CDR2 YFSETQ, per germline. The CDR3, as DNA: TGCGCCAGCGGCGGACAGGGGGCATCAGATACGCAGTATTTT. This codes for CASGGQGASDTQYF.

This clone was seen a single time. The chain couples TRBV7-2 to TRBJ1-2; no firm D call. CDR1 is SGHTA, CDR2 FQGNSA, per germline. With 7 bases removed from V and 7 bases from J, the gap between germline ends came to 19 bases. The CDR3 totals 14 residues. CDR3 loop: CASTPRGARGGYTF. CDR3 nucleotides: TGTGCCAGCACCCCCCGGGGAGCCCGGGGTGGCTACACCTTC.

This clone was counted only a few times. This chain links TRBV9 with TRBJ1-1; maybe TRBD1 (5 bases). CDR3 length: 15 residues. Trimming stripped 3 bases from V and 3 bases from J, with 15 bases between. Germline CDR1 reads SGDLS; CDR2 reads YYNGEE. The CDR3: CASSEPQGWDTEAFF. The DNA of the CDR3 is TGTGCCAGCAGCGAGCCTCAGGGTTGGGACACTGAAGCTTTCTTT.

This chain joins TRBV5-4 and TRBJ2-2; the D is unclear. Trimming cost V 0 bases and J 10 bases, with 4 bases left between them. From germline, CDR1 is SGHNT and CDR2 YYREEE (reference sequence). This CDR3 has 11 residues. CDR3 bases: TGTGCCAGCAGCTTGGGGGCGGAGCTGTTTTTT. This codes for CASSLGAELFF.

The V call is TRBV30, the J call TRBJ2-4; tentative D call: TRBD1 (5 bases). Between the trimmed V and J ends, which lost 1 base and 5 bases, there was a span of 9 bases. This CDR3 is 13 amino acids long. Germline V gene lookup returns CDR1 GTSNPN and CDR2 SVGIG (reference sequence). CDR3 sequence: CAWSDVGENIQYF. The DNA for the CDR3 is TGTGCCTGGAGTGACGTAGGGGAAAACATTCAGTACTTC.

The V and J genes are TRBV27 and TRBJ1-2; no reliable D call. This CDR3 is built from 13 residues. The germline gives CDR1 MNHEY, CDR2 SMNVEV (reference sequence). V shed 2 bases and J shed 3 bases, with 7 bases lying between them. CDR3 residues: CASSLVRDYGYTF. CDR3 DNA sequence: TGTGCCAGCAGTTTAGTAAGGGACTATGGCTACACCTTC.

The chain combines TRBV7-8 with TRBJ1-2, with D hard to call. This CDR3 region has 13 residues. V lost 0 bases and J lost 6, with 8 bases in between. CDR1 is SGHVS and CDR2 is FQNEAQ in the germline V gene. The CDR3 is CASSLAGVDGYTF. The CDR3 region has the DNA TGTGCCAGCAGCTTAGCAGGCGTAGATGGCTACACCTTC.

The chain uses TRBV6-1 and TRBJ2-5, with D possibly matching TRBD2 (6 bases). V lost 2 bases and J 1 base, leaving 17 bases between the germline ends. This CDR3 comprises 17 residues. Germline V lookup: CDR1 MNHNS, CDR2 SASEGT. CDR3 region: CASSEPLTSASQETQYF. CDR3 sequence (DNA): TGTGCCAGCAGTGAACCGCTGACTAGTGCCTCCCAAGAGACCCAGTACTTC.

The J gene is TRBJ1-5, the V gene TRBV23-1, with TRBD1 identical over 9 bases. TRBV23-1 is flagged as an ORF with uncertain function. J was trimmed by 5 bases and V by 10 bases; bases with no gene match: 9. The length of the CDR3 is 14 residues. The CDR3 DNA reads TGCGCCATCTACCGGGACAGGGCCTATCAGCCCCAGCATTTT. Protein product: CAIYRDRAYQPQHF.